This T cell receptor (beta chain) is drawn from a study of early T cells in non-severe SARS-CoV-2 infection. The protocol attached unique molecular identifiers to individual cDNA molecules. TCRdb re-analysed the 5' RACE reads in MiXCR, keeping a single row per CDR3 protein. The table records some 40,000 distinct CDR3 sequences, approximately 4.1% of them present only once. In this sample, this clonotype turned up a few times. The origin of this receptor is an adult who was a healthcare worker with PCR-confirmed SARS-CoV-2 infection or an uninfected control (not recorded which). Sequenced sample: whole blood.

The CDR3 reads CASSMLAGGPSQETQYF. Written as DNA, the CDR3 is TGTGCCAGTAGTATGCTAGCGGGAGGCCCCAGCCAAGAGACCCAGTACTTC. The rearrangement joins TRBV19 to TRBJ2-5, with 11 bases identical to TRBD2. The germline V gene has CDR1 LNHDA and CDR2 SQIVND (reference sequence). This CDR3 is 17 amino acids long. V shed 3 bases, J shed 1 base, and the junction held 7 bases outside the gene matches.